This T cell receptor beta chain was identified during a study of T cell responses to AZD1222 COVID-19 vaccine. Overall study findings and caveats: It should be noted that donors were predominantly white British and more often female, and clonal diversity was possibly underestimated. The study sampled repertoires only after the peak T cell response. Across spike, vaccine-associated CD4 TCRs were found, dominant at 160-218 and 743-854.

The V and J ends lost 6 bases and 8 bases, in that order; junction bases with no gene match: 7. CDR1 and CDR2 from the germline V gene are MNHEY and SVGAGI. CDR3 length equals 14 residues. Libraries were prepared by immunoSEQ multiplex PCR; TCRdb keeps only in-frame clonotypes and omits some of them. This sample has 80,000 to 95,000 clones, with roughly 90% found just once. In regard to this clone: Its antigen is as yet unknown.

The chain employs TRBV6-5 and TRBJ2-1, with 10 bases lining up with TRBD1. The clonotype comes from an adult in good health. The sequencing here drew on peripheral blood, taken on day 0 of MenACWY control vaccination. The CDR3 nucleotides are TGTGCCAGCAGCCCGGGACAGGGGAGGTATGAGCAGTTCTTC. Its protein is CASSPGQGRYEQFF.